Described below is a single T cell receptor beta chain sequence and its context. Additional DNA sequences in this sample encode the identical CDR3. This entry belongs to a study of cytomegalovirus exposure and HLA in healthy donors. In germline, CDR1 is SEHNR, CDR2 FQNEAQ (reference sequence). V was cut by 0 bases and J by 1 base, with 7 bases left in between. This CDR3 has 15 residues. The PCR had 60 Vbeta and 13 Jbeta primers. The method was immunoSEQ multiplex PCR; TCRdb's version includes in-frame clones alone and lacks a portion of them. The sample records around 200,000 clones, 81% being singletons.

The sample taken for sequencing was PBMCs. The V gene is TRBV7-9, the J gene TRBJ1-5; perhaps TRBD1 as D (5 bases). The source of this sequence is a man aged 45-60 years in good health and CMV-seronegative. The CDR3 sequence: CASSLAGGSNQPQHF. The DNA of the CDR3 is TGTGCCAGCAGCTTAGCGGGGGGGAGCAATCAGCCCCAGCATTTT.